These T cell receptor beta chains were read from a single sample in a study of T-cell memory formation after mild COVID-19. TCRdb reprocessed the 5' RACE reads with MiXCR, giving one entry per CDR3 protein. The table records around 300,000 distinct CDR3 sequences, about 20% of them present only once. Sequences were obtained from PBMCs or a T cell subset sorted from them (not recorded which). The receptor set was obtained from a man between 18 and 35 years old who had mild COVID-19 (a few samples of this study predate the infection). Cell type and time point are not known. Both conserved end residues are part of each CDR3. Each record gives: J gene, clone size, V gene, D gene, CDR3 protein, CDR3 DNA. The D gene is left open where the match is weak. Size tells how often a clone was seen (once, few, many) or the class of an expanded clone, and some rows leave it out.

j_call: TRBJ2-6; clone_size: few; v_call: TRBV5-4; d_call: NA; cdr3_aa: CASSPGQTSSGANVLTF; cdr3_nt: TGTGCCAGCAGCCCCGGACAGACCAGCTCTGGGGCCAACGTCCTGACTTTC
j_call: TRBJ2-1; clone_size: NA; v_call: TRBV4-3; d_call: NA; cdr3_aa: CASSQVLGINEQFF; cdr3_nt: TGCGCCAGCAGCCAAGTGTTAGGGATCAATGAGCAGTTCTTC
j_call: TRBJ2-1; clone_size: few; v_call: TRBV4-1; d_call: NA; cdr3_aa: CASSHLGRDEQFF; cdr3_nt: TGCGCCAGCAGCCATCTAGGGCGGGATGAGCAGTTCTTC
j_call: TRBJ2-1; clone_size: few; v_call: TRBV12-3/TRBV12-4; d_call: NA; cdr3_aa: CASKEGPYNEQFF; cdr3_nt: TGTGCCAGCAAAGAGGGGCCGTACAATGAGCAGTTCTTC
j_call: TRBJ2-2; clone_size: few; v_call: TRBV29-1; d_call: NA; cdr3_aa: CSVEDQQDGLLGGELFF; cdr3_nt: TGCAGCGTTGAAGATCAGCAAGACGGACTCCTGGGCGGGGAGCTGTTTTTT
j_call: TRBJ1-6; clone_size: few; v_call: TRBV7-2; d_call: NA; cdr3_aa: CASSLLGLNSPLHF; cdr3_nt: TGTGCCAGCAGCTTACTGGGGCTTAATTCACCCCTCCACTTT
j_call: TRBJ2-4; clone_size: NA; v_call: TRBV6-2/TRBV6-3; d_call: NA; cdr3_aa: CASSFRLLAKNIQYF; cdr3_nt: TGTGCCAGCAGTTTCAGACTACTAGCCAAAAACATTCAGTACTTC
j_call: TRBJ2-2; clone_size: NA; v_call: TRBV27; d_call: TRBD2; cdr3_aa: CASSGTSGWYITGELFF; cdr3_nt: TGTGCCAGCAGTGGGACTAGCGGCTGGTATATCACCGGGGAGCTGTTTTTT
j_call: TRBJ1-6; clone_size: few; v_call: TRBV12-3/TRBV12-4; d_call: NA; cdr3_aa: CASSHLGVSRYNSPLHF; cdr3_nt: TGTGCCAGCAGCCATTTGGGGGTCTCCCGCTATAATTCACCCCTCCACTTT
j_call: TRBJ2-3; clone_size: NA; v_call: TRBV7-9; d_call: NA; cdr3_aa: CASTPPTRTTDTQYF; cdr3_nt: TGTGCCAGCACCCCCCCGACCCGGACCACAGATACGCAGTATTTT